Below, 14 T cell receptor beta chains from the same sample are listed, as sequenced in a study of cytomegalovirus exposure and HLA in healthy donors. 60 Vbeta and 13 Jbeta primers were used in PCR. Assay: immunoSEQ multiplex PCR; the TCRdb copy retains only in-frame clones and omits some. Of about 200,000 clones in the sample, around 73% were seen once. Input material: PBMCs. These receptors all come from a woman aged 25 to 39 in good health and CMV-seronegative.

V gene TRBV10-1 combines with J gene TRBJ1-1; D unresolved. From germline, CDR1 is WNHNN and CDR2 SYGVQD (reference sequence). V lost 6 bases and J 0 bases, leaving 8 bases between the germline ends. This CDR3 has 13 amino acids. CDR3 sequence reads: CASRSEMNTEAFF. The CDR3 DNA follows: TGCGCCAGCAGATCGGAGATGAACACTGAAGCTTTCTTT.

The rearrangement uses TRBV2 and TRBJ2-7; D gene ambiguous. This CDR3 has 14 residues. The V gene lost 7 bases and the J gene lost 0 bases, with 13 bases spanning the gap. Germline V gene lookup returns CDR1 SNHLY and CDR2 FYNNEI. The CDR3 DNA reads as TGTGCCAGCACTCGGTACAGTGCCTCCTACGAGCAGTACTTC. It codes for CASTRYSASYEQYF.

The V and J genes are TRBV14 and TRBJ1-1; TRBD1 matches 7 bases. Germline V gene data show CDR1 as SGHDN and CDR2 as FVKESK. Trimming took 6 bases from V and 1 from J; bases not matched to a gene: 5. CDR3 size: 14 residues. The CDR3 nucleotides are TGTGCCAGCAGTCCGTGGACAGGGAACACTGAAGCTTTCTTT. Translating gives CASSPWTGNTEAFF. Variable domain in full (rest from reference TRBV14 and TRBJ1-1): EAGVTQFPSHSVIEKGQTVTLRCDPISGHDNLYWYRRVMGKEIKFLLHFVKESKQDESGMPNNRFLAERTGGTYSTLKVQPAELEDSGVYFCASSPWTGNTEAFFGQGTRLTVV.

The V call is TRBV21-1, the J call TRBJ1-3; the listed D gene, TRBD1, was not tested against the DNA. TRBV21-1 corresponds to a pseudogene. The CDR3 has 15 amino acids. The CDR3 is CASSKVDRGGDTIYF. The DNA for the CDR3 is TGTGCCAGCAGCAAAGTGGACAGGGGTGGCGACACCATATATTTT.

CDR3 protein: CASTWNRASGSETQYF. Here the CDR3 DNA reads TGTGCCAGCACCTGGAACAGGGCGAGCGGATCAGAGACCCAGTACTTC. J is TRBJ2-5 and V is TRBV7-6; D possibly corresponds to TRBD1 (6 bases). This CDR3 is 16 amino acids long. V was trimmed by 7 bases and J by 4 bases, leaving 22 bases between them. From germline, CDR1 is SGHVS and CDR2 FNYEAQ.

The chain links TRBV30 to TRBJ1-4, with 7 bases aligning to TRBD1. The CDR3 has 14 amino acids. The germline CDR1 and CDR2 sequences are GTSNPN and SVGIG (reference sequence). V shed 2 bases, J shed 7 bases, and the junction held 7 bases outside the gene matches. This chain's CDR3 is CAWSPGQYSEKLFF. The DNA for the CDR3 is TGTGCCTGGAGTCCGGGACAGTATTCTGAAAAACTGTTTTTT.

This chain connects TRBV4-2 to TRBJ2-3, with a tentative D call TRBD1 (5 bases). The germline V and J ends were trimmed by 3 bases and 1 base, with 14 bases remaining between them. The CDR3 is 16 residues long. Germline V CDR1 and CDR2: LGHNA, YNFKEQ. The CDR3 loop is CASSQDLTAGTDTQYF. CDR3 bases: TGTGCCAGCAGCCAGGATCTGACAGCCGGCACAGATACGCAGTATTTT.

The V call is TRBV7-3, the J call TRBJ2-1; D is unclear. The V gene's germline CDR1 is SGHTA and CDR2 FQGTGA. This CDR3 has 13 residues. The V and J ends lost 1 base and 3 bases respectively, with 4 bases between them. CDR3 nucleotides: TGTGCCAGCAGCTTAAACTTCTACAATGAGCAGTTCTTC. This translates into CASSLNFYNEQFF.

This clone was observed a few times. The J gene is TRBJ1-5, the V gene TRBV6-1, with D possibly TRBD1 on 5 matching bases. The CDR3 covers 17 residues. V lost 4 bases, J lost 6 bases, and 22 bases lay in between. Germline loops: CDR1 MNHNS, CDR2 SASEGT. Here the CDR3 DNA reads TGTGCCAGCAGTGGACCCGGTAGTTTAGGGGATGTTCAGCCCCAGCATTTT. The encoded protein is CASSGPGSLGDVQPQHF.

This sequence joins TRBV5-1 and TRBJ2-1; 10 bases line up with TRBD2. Unmatched junction bases numbered 6, after V lost 4 bases and J lost 2 bases. Germline CDR1 and CDR2: SGHRS and YFSETQ. This CDR3 contains 16 residues. The CDR3: CASSDTSGTAYNEQFF. In DNA, the CDR3 is TGCGCCAGCAGCGACACTAGCGGGACTGCCTACAATGAGCAGTTCTTC.

The CDR3 reads CAWNRIQETQYF. DNA for the CDR3: TGTGCCTGGAACAGAATCCAAGAGACCCAGTACTTC. V and J are TRBV30 and TRBJ2-5, with no clear D. The CDR3 spans 12 residues. Germline-derived CDR1 and CDR2 are GTSNPN and SVGIG (reference sequence). The V and J ends lost 4 bases and 1 base respectively, with 7 bases between them. The whole variable domain, remainder taken from reference TRBV30 and TRBJ2-5, is SQTIHQWPATLVQPVGSPLSLECTVEGTSNPNLYWYRQAAGRGLQLLFYSVGIGQISSEVPQNLSASRPQDRQFILSSKKLLLSDSGFYLCAWNRIQETQYFGPGTRLLVL.

The genes are TRBV5-6 and TRBJ2-2, with 7 nucleotides matching TRBD1. The CDR3 has 15 amino acids. J was trimmed by 2 bases and V by 3 bases; bases with no gene match: 4. Germline assignment: CDR1 SGHDT and CDR2 YYEEEE. The CDR3 protein is CASSYVGGNTGELFF. DNA for the CDR3: TGTGCCAGCAGCTATGTAGGGGGCAACACCGGGGAGCTGTTTTTT.

Ten or more counts support this clone. This rearrangement joins TRBV30 to TRBJ2-2, with 8 nucleotides matching TRBD1. V lost 1 base to trimming and J lost 3 bases; unmatched junction nucleotides: 4. The CDR3 is made up of 15 amino acids. The V gene's germline CDR1 is GTSNPN and CDR2 SVGIG (reference sequence). CDR3 protein: CAWSDRGFDTGELFF. The CDR3 DNA is TGTGCCTGGAGTGACAGGGGGTTCGACACCGGGGAGCTGTTTTTT.

The sample holds a few counts of this clone. The CDR3 here is CSVASATGGGKLFF. CDR3 sequence (DNA): TGCAGCGTGGCCTCCGCGACAGGGGGGGGAAAACTGTTTTTT. The rearrangement joins TRBV29-1 to TRBJ1-4; 9 bases are a match to TRBD1. CDR3 length: 14 residues. Germline V gene data show CDR1 as SQVTM and CDR2 as ANQGSEA. The junction had 12 bases not matched to a gene; V was cut back by 6 bases and J by 10 bases.